The 4 T cell receptor beta chains in this list originate from one sample, sequenced in a study of spatial heterogeneity in lung cancer. Study-level findings and limits: Within tumors, counts of expanded alpha and beta TCRs tracked tumor mutation counts.

For these TCRs, the target antigens are not known. Regarding time point: sample taken at primary tumor resection. TCRdb fed the 5' RACE reads into MiXCR, producing one record per CDR3 protein. The sample holds some 9,400 distinct CDR3 sequences, 2.9% seen once. The source material was lung tumor tissue, sampled at surgery. The receptors originated from a male donor with early-stage non-small cell lung cancer.

This clonotype was picked up many times. The gene calls are TRBV24-1 and TRBJ2-2; D is ambiguous. V lost 1 base, J lost 9 bases, and 14 bases lay in between. This CDR3 region has 15 residues. Germline V lookup: CDR1 KGHDR, CDR2 SFDVKD. Written as DNA, the CDR3 is TGTGCCACCAGTGATTTATTAGGCCCAACGAGGGAGCTGTTTTTT. Amino acids: CATSDLLGPTRELFF.

This clonotype was counted at least ten times. V gene TRBV27 combines with J gene TRBJ1-2; the D is unclear. With 5 bases removed from V and 8 bases from J, the gap between germline ends came to 15 bases. This CDR3 has 13 residues. Germline V gives CDR1 MNHEY, CDR2 SMNVEV (reference sequence). The CDR3 loop is CASSQNPDLGYTF. The CDR3 bases are TGTGCCAGCAGTCAGAACCCCGACTTGGGCTACACCTTC.

Many counts were recorded for this clonotype. V is TRBV7-2 and J is TRBJ2-7; tentatively, D is TRBD2 (7 bases). Trimming took 3 bases from V and 2 from J, leaving 14 bases between them. Germline assignment: CDR1 SGHTA and CDR2 FQGNSA. The CDR3 totals 15 residues. CDR3 loop: CASSFGGTSAYEQYF. The DNA for the CDR3 is TGTGCCAGCAGCTTCGGGGGGACAAGTGCCTACGAGCAGTACTTC.

This clonotype was counted only a few times. The chain couples TRBV9 to TRBJ1-1; unclear D gene. Germline values: CDR1 SGDLS, CDR2 YYNGEE. Trimming took 2 bases from V and 4 from J, leaving 12 bases between them. There are 14 residues in the CDR3. The CDR3, as DNA: TGTGCCAGCAGCGTTGGAGGGTACGGCACTGAAGCTTTCTTT. This encodes CASSVGGYGTEAFF.